This TCR beta chain was sequenced for a study of shared clonotypes between healthy human individuals. Study-level background: Per donor, three plates held CD4 naive cells, three held CD4 memory, two held CD8 naive and one held CD8 memory. The study's findings and limits: Memory subsets had estimated richness that was generally smaller than that of naive subsets. In contrast to clonotypes shared by all four donors, non-shared clonotypes had lower generation probabilities.

DNA at around 210 ng, 30,000 or so T cell genomes, went into sorted-subset replicate PCRs. Assay: immunoSEQ multiplex PCR; the TCRdb copy retains only in-frame clones and omits some. The sample shows fewer than 1.6 million clones, about 98.5% of them seen only once. Germline V gene lookup returns CDR1 SGDLS and CDR2 YYNGEE. The trim removed 3 bases at V and 0 bases at J, leaving 6 bases unmatched. This CDR3 contains 16 residues. Of note for this clone: Its antigen remains unidentified.

The source material was naive CD4+ T cells sorted from blood. The subset here: CD45RA+ positively selected. This receptor was obtained from a man aged 25-45 years in good health. The chain carries TRBV9 and TRBJ1-5; 7 bases align to TRBD1. The CDR3 sequence: CASSATGQDSNQPQHF. The CDR3 DNA reads as TGTGCCAGCAGCGCAACTGGACAGGATAGCAATCAGCCCCAGCATTTT.